These T cell receptor beta chains were read from a single sample in a study of cytomegalovirus exposure and HLA in healthy donors. Profiled with immunoSEQ multiplex PCR; TCRdb holds only in-frame clones, not every one. The table lists approximately 190,000 clones, roughly 80% of them singletons. Sequenced material: PBMCs. These receptors all stem from a man between 45 and 60 years old in good health and CMV-seronegative. CDR3s include the opening cysteine and the closing phenylalanine or tryptophan. A D gene is named only where the DNA matches it firmly. Size is stated for part of the rows, as once, few or many counts, or as a class when the clone is expanded.

v_gene	abundance	j_gene	d_gene	CDR3nt	CDR3aa
TRBV7-9	once	TRBJ2-3	-	TGTGCCAGCAGCTTAGCGGCAGGGCCAGATACGCAGTATTTT	CASSLAAGPDTQYF
TRBV5-1	-	TRBJ1-2	-	TGCGCCAGCAGCTTGGACAGCACTAACTATGGCTACACCTTC	CASSLDSTNYGYTF
TRBV7-3	-	TRBJ2-7	-	TGTGCCAGCAGCTTAAACGGGCTAGCCGACGAGCAGTACTTC	CASSLNGLADEQYF
TRBV6-6	-	TRBJ1-1	-	TGTGCCAGCAGGGAGACTGAGGCTGAAGCTTTCTTT	CASRETEAEAFF
TRBV7-2	-	TRBJ2-2	TRBD2	TGTGCCAGCAGCCCCGGGGTGACTAGCGGCACCGGGGAGCTGTTTTTT	CASSPGVTSGTGELFF
TRBV6-1	few	TRBJ1-5	-	TGTGCCAGCACCGCAGGGTACAATCAGCCCCAGCATTTT	CASTAGYNQPQHF
TRBV2	-	TRBJ1-1	TRBD1	TGTGCCAGCAGCCGGGACAGAAACACTGAAGCTTTCTTT	CASSRDRNTEAFF
TRBV10-3	-	TRBJ1-2	TRBD1	TGTGCCATCAGGACAGGGGACAACTATGGCTACACCTTC	CAIRTGDNYGYTF
TRBV2	few	TRBJ1-4	TRBD1	TGTGCCAGCAGGTCGGGACAGGGAGGATTATGGTGGGAACTGTTTTTT	CASRSGQGGLWWELFF
TRBV30	-	TRBJ1-1	-	TGTGCCTGGAGTCTGGGGGCGCGGAGCACTGAAGCTTTCTTT	CAWSLGARSTEAFF
TRBV6-6	-	TRBJ1-5	-	TGTGCCAGCAGTTACTCAGGGGATGGGCAGCCCCAGCATTTT	CASSYSGDGQPQHF
TRBV9	-	TRBJ1-1	-	TGTGCCAGCAGCGTGGCAGGGGCCCTCAGGACTGAAGCTTTCTTT	CASSVAGALRTEAFF
TRBV6-1	-	TRBJ2-7	TRBD1	TGTGCCAGCAGTTTGGACAGGTACGAGCAGTACTTC	CASSLDRYEQYF
TRBV6-5	-	TRBJ1-1	-	TGTGCCAGCCTTCGGGGCACTGAAGCTTTCTTT	CASLRGTEAFF
TRBV19	-	TRBJ1-2	TRBD1	TGTGCCAGTAGACAGGGGGATGGCTGCACCTTC	CASRQGDGCTF
TRBV30	-	TRBJ1-4	-	TGTGCCTGGAGTGTACACCGGACAACAGAGGAAAAACTGTTTTTT	CAWSVHRTTEEKLFF
TRBV19	once	TRBJ2-3	TRBD2	TGTGCCAGTAGTGCCGGACTAGTTTCCGATACGCAGTATTTT	CASSAGLVSDTQYF
TRBV14	-	TRBJ1-1	TRBD1	TGTGCCAGCAGCCAAGATACCGGGACAGGGGGCGGAGACACTGAAGCTTTCTTT	CASSQDTGTGGGDTEAFF
TRBV19	-	TRBJ1-1	-	TGTGCCAGTAGTATAGGGAGGGCGAACACTGAAGCTTTCTTT	CASSIGRANTEAFF
TRBV11-2	-	TRBJ2-7	-	TGTGCCAGCAGCTTAGTCCCGGGAAGGAGGGGGCATCACGAGCAGTACTTC	CASSLVPGRRGHHEQYF
TRBV19	-	TRBJ2-1	-	TGTGCCAGTAGTATAATTGTAGCAGGGGGGAATGAGCAGTTCTTC	CASSIIVAGGNEQFF
TRBV11-2	-	TRBJ2-3	TRBD1	TGTGCCAGCAGCTGGGCAGGGGGCTGGACAGATACGCAGTATTTT	CASSWAGGWTDTQYF
TRBV6-5	once	TRBJ1-6	-	TGTGCCAGCAGTTACTCGATGATCATGGAGTCTTCACCCCTCCACTTT	CASSYSMIMESSPLHF
TRBV12-5	-	TRBJ1-3	TRBD1	TGTGCTAGTGGTTTTGGCAGGGGGAATTTGAACACCATATATTTT	CASGFGRGNLNTIYF
TRBV7-7	-	TRBJ2-3	-	TGTGCCAGCAGCCTACAGGGTTCTAGCACAGATACGCAGTATTTT	CASSLQGSSTDTQYF
TRBV5-1	-	TRBJ2-6	-	TGCGCCAGCAGCTCCGGAGTCTCTGGGGCCAACGTCCTGACTTTC	CASSSGVSGANVLTF
TRBV4-2	-	TRBJ2-3	-	TGTGCCAGCAGACCCGGCGGGGTAAGCACAGATACGCAGTATTTT	CASRPGGVSTDTQYF
TRBV6-1	-	TRBJ1-1	TRBD1	TGTGCCAGCAGTGAAACGCAGGGGGAAAAGGCTTTCTTT	CASSETQGEKAFF
TRBV10-1	-	TRBJ2-5	-	TGCGCCAGCAGTGACCCGGGGGAGTCAGGTATAGAGACCCAGTACTTC	CASSDPGESGIETQYF
TRBV27	-	TRBJ2-1	TRBD2	TGTGCCAGCAGCCTCGGGTCGGGAGGGAATGAGCAGTTCTTC	CASSLGSGGNEQFF
TRBV19	-	TRBJ1-5	TRBD1	TGTGCCAGTAGTTCCCGGGACAGGGCGGGTGGCAATCAGCCCCAGCATTTT	CASSSRDRAGGNQPQHF
TRBV6-5	-	TRBJ1-6	-	TGTGCCAGCAGCCGAGGACAGCCTTCACCCCTCCACTTT	CASSRGQPSPLHF